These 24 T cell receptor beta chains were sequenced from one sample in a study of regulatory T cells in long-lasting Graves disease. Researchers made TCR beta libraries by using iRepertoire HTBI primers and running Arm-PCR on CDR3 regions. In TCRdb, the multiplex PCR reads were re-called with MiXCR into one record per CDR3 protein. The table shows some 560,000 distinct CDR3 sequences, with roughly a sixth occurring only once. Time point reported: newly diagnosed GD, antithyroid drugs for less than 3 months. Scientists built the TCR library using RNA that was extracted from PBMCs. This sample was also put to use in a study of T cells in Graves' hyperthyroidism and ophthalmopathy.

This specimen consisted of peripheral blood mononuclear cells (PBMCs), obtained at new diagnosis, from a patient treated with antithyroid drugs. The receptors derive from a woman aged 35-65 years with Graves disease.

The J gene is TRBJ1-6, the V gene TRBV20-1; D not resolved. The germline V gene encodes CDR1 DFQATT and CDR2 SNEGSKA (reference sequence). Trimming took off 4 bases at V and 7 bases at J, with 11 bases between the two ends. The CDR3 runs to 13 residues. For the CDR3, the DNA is TGCAGTGCTATCCGACAAATGAATTCACCCCTCCACTTT. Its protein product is CSAIRQMNSPLHF.

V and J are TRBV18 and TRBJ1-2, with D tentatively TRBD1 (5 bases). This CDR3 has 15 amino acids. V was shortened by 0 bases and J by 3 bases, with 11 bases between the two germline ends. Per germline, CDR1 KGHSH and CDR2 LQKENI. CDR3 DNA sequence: TGTGCCAGCTCACCACCTCTGGGGGGGGACTATGGCTACACCTTC. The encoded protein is CASSPPLGGDYGYTF.

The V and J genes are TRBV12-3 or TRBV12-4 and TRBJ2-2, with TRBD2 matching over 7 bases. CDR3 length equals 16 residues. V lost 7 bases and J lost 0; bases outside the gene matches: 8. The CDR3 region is CASIKVGGSNTGELFF. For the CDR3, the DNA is TGTGCCAGCATTAAAGTGGGGGGGTCGAACACCGGGGAGCTGTTTTTT.

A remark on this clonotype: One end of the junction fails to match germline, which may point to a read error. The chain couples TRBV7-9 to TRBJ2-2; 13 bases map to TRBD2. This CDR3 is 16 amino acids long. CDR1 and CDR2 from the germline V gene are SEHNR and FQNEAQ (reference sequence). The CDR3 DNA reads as TGCGCCAGCAGCCAAGAGGGACTAGCGGGGACCCGGGAGCTGTTTTTT. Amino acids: CASSQEGLAGTRELFF.

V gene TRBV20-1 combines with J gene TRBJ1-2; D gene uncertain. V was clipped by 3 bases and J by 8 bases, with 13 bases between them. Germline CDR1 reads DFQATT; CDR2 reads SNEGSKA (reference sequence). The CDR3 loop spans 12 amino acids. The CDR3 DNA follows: TGCAGTGCTAGTCGGACCGTCGAAGGCTACACCTTC. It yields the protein CSASRTVEGYTF.

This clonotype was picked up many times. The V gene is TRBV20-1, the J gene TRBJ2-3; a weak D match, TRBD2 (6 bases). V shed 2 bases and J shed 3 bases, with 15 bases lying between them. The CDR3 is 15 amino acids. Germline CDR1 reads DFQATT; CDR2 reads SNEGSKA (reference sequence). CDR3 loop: CSARRGGKGTDTQYF. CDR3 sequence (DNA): TGCAGTGCTAGAAGGGGCGGGAAGGGAACAGATACGCAGTATTTT.

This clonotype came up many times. CDR3 nucleotide sequence: TGTGCCAGCAGCTTAGTTTACGTTGGGACAGGGAAAATTGAGGCAACTAATGAAAAACTGTTTTTT. Encoded protein: CASSLVYVGTGKIEATNEKLFF. The V call is TRBV7-8, the J call TRBJ1-4, with 9 bases identical to TRBD1. The junction had 18 bases not matched to a gene; V was cut back by 1 base and J by 0 bases. CDR1 is SGHVS, CDR2 FQNEAQ, per germline. The CDR3 extends over 22 amino acids.

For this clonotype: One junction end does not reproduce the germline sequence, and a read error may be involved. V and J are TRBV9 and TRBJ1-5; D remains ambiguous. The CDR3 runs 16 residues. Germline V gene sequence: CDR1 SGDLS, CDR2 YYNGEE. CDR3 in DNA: TGTGCCAGCAGCGTAGGGCCCGGAGGCGGCAATCAGCCCCGGCATTTT. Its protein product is CASSVGPGGGNQPRHF.

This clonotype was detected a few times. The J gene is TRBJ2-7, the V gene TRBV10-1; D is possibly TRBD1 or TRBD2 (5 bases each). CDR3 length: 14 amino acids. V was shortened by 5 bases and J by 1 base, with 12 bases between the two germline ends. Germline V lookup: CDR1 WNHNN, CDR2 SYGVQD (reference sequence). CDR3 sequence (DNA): TGCGCCAGCAGTCCCGGGACGCCATCCTACGAGCAGTACTTC. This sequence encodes CASSPGTPSYEQYF.

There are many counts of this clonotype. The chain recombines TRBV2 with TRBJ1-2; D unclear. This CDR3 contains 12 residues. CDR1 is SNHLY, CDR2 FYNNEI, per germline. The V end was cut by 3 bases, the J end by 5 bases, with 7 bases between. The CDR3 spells CASSDVGYGYTF. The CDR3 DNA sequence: TGTGCCAGCAGTGACGTGGGGTATGGCTACACCTTC. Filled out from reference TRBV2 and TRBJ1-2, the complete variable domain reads EPEVTQTPSHQVTQMGQEVILRCVPISNHLYFYWYRQILGQKVEFLVSFYNNEISEKSEIFDDQFSVERPDGSNFTLKIRSTKLEDSAMYFCASSDVGYGYTFGSGTRLTVV.

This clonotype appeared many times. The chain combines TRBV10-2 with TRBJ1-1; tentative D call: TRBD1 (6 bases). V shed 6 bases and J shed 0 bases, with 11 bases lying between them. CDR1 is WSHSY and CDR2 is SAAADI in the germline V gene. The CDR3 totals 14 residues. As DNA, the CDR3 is TGCGCCAGCAGGGCCGGACAGATGAACACTGAAGCTTTCTTT. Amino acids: CASRAGQMNTEAFF.

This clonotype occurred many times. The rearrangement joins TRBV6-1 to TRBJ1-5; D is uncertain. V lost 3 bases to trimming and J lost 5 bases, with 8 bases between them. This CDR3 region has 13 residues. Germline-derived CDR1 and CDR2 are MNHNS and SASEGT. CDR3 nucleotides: TGTGCCAGCAGTGACGACGGATATCAGCCCCAGCATTTT. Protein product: CASSDDGYQPQHF.

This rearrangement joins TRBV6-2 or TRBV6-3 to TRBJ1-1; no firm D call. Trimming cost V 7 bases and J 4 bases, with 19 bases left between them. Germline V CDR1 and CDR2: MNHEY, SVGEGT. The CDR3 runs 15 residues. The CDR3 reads CASTNSRQPLTEAFF. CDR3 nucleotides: TGTGCCAGCACCAACTCGAGGCAGCCCCTCACTGAAGCTTTCTTT.

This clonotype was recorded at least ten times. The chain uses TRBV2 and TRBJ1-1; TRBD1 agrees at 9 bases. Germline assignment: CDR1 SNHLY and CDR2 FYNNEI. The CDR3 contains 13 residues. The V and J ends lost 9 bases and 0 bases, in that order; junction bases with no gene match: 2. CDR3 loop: CASGQGLNTEAFF. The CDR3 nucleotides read TGTGCCAGTGGACAGGGGTTGAACACTGAAGCTTTCTTT.

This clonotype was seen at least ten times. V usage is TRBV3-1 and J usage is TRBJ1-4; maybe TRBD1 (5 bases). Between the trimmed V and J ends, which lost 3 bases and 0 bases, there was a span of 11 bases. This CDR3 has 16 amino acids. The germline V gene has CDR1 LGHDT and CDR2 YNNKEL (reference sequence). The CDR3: CASSQGTGATNEKLFF. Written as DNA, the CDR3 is TGTGCCAGCAGCCAGGGGACGGGCGCAACTAATGAAAAACTGTTTTTT.

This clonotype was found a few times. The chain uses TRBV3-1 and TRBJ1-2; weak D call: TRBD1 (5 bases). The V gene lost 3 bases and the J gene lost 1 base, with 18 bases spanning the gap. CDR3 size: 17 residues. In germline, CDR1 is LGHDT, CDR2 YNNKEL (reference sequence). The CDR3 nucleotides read TGTGCCAGCAGCCACTCCGGTTCGGGACGGAGTAACTATGGCTACACCTTC. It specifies CASSHSGSGRSNYGYTF.

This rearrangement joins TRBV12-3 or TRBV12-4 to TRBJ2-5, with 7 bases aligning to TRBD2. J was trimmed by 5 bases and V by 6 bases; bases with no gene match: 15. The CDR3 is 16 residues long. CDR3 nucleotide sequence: TGTGCCAGCAGCCTCTTTAGGGGAGGGGTTGTGGAGACCCAGTACTTC. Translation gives CASSLFRGGVVETQYF.

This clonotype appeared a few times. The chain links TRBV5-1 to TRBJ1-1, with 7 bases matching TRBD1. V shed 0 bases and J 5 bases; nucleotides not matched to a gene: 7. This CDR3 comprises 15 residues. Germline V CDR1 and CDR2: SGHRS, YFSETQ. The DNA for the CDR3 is TGCGCCAGCAGCTTGGGGACAGGAAGCGGTACTGAAGCTTTCTTT. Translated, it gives CASSLGTGSGTEAFF.

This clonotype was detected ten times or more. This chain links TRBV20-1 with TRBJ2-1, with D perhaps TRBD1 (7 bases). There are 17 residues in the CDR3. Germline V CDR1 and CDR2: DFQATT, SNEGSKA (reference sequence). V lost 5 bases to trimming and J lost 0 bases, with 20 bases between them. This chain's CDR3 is CSARGTAAGSSYNEQFF. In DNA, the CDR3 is TGCAGTGCTCGCGGGACAGCCGCAGGAAGCTCCTACAATGAGCAGTTCTTC.

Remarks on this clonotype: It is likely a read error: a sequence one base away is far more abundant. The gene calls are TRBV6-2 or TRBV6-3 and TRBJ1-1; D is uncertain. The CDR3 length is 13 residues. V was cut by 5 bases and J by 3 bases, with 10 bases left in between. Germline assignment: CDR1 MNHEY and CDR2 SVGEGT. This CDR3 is CASSSQEYTEAFF. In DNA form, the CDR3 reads TGTGCCAGCAGTAGCCAGGAGTACACTGAAGCTTTCTTT.

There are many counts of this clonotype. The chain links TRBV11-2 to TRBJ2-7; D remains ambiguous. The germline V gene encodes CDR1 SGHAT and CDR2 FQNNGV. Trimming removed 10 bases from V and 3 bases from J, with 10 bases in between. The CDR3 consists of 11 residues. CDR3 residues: CATQAGYEQYF. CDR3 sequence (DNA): TGTGCCACCCAGGCAGGCTACGAGCAGTACTTC.

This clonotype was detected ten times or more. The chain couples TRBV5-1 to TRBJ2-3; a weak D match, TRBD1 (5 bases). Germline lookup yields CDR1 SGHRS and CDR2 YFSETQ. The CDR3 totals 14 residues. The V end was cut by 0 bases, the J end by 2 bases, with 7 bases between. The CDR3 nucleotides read TGCGCCAGCAGCTTGGAAGGGGTCACAGATACGCAGTATTTT. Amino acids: CASSLEGVTDTQYF.

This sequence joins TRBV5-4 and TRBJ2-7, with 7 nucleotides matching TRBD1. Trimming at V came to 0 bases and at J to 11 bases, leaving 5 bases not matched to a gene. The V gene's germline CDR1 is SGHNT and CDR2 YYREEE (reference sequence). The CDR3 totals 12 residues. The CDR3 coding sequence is TGTGCCAGCAGCTTGGTACAGGGGACGGAGTACTTC. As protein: CASSLVQGTEYF.

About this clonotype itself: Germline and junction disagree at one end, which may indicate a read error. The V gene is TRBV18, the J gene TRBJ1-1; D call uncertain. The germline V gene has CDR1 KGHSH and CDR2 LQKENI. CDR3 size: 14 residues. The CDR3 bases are TGTGCCAGCTCACCACGTAATCAAAACACTGAAGCTTCCTTT. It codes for CASSPRNQNTEASF. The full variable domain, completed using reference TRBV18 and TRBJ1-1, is NAGVMQNPRHLVRRRGQEARLRCSPMKGHSHVYWYRQLPEEGLKFMVYLQKENIIDESGMPKERFSAEFPKEGPSILRIQQVVRGDSAAYFCASSPRNQNTEASFGQGTRLTVV.